What follows describes a single T cell receptor beta chain. This CDR3 has 14 amino acids. V was shortened by 5 bases and J by 5 bases, with 15 bases between the two germline ends. TCRdb's copy holds only in-frame clones and misses some; the assay was immunoSEQ multiplex PCR. The sample has tens of thousands of clones; roughly 91% are singletons. These data originate in a study of blood T cell repertoires in COVID-19. As for the study in general: COVID-19 samples collected from the United States, Italy and Spain covered acute and convalescent phases.

Sequencing input: peripheral blood. The source is a middle-aged man with COVID-19, enrolled during active disease. The chain couples TRBV23-1 to TRBJ2-5; D call uncertain. TRBV23-1 is flagged as an ORF with uncertain function. The CDR3 DNA reads as TGCGCCAGCAGTGGGTCAGGCTGGCCGGAGACCCAGTACTTC. Its translation is CASSGSGWPETQYF.